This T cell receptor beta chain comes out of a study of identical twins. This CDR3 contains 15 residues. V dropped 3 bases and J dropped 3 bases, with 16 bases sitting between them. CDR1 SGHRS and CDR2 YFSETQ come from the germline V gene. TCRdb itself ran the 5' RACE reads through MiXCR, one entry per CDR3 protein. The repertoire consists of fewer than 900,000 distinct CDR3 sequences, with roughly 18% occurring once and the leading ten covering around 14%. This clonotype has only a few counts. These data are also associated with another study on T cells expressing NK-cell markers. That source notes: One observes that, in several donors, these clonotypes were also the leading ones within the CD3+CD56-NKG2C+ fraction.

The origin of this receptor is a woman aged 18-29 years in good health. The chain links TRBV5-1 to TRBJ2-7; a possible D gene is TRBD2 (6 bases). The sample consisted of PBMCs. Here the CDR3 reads CASSSGVGPLYEQYF. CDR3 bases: TGCGCCAGCAGCTCGGGGGTGGGCCCCCTCTACGAGCAGTACTTC.